This passage covers 8 T cell receptor beta chains from one sample sequenced in a study of shared clonotypes between healthy human individuals. Method: immunoSEQ multiplex PCR; TCRdb's copy keeps in-frame clones and lacks some. Of about 730,000 clones in the sample, about two thirds are singletons; the top ten hold around 1.8%. Sequencing input: memory CD4+ T cells sorted from blood. Subset defined: CD45RA-negative fraction. Receptor source: a woman in her 30s in good health.

The CDR3 spells CASSKKSGRASDTQYF. The CDR3 DNA is TGTGCCAGCAGCAAAAAAAGCGGGAGGGCATCGGATACGCAGTATTTT. The gene calls are TRBV21-1 and TRBJ2-3; the table's TRBD2 call for D was not verified on the DNA. TRBV21-1 is assigned pseudogene status. The CDR3 totals 16 residues.

The gene calls are TRBV4-2 and TRBJ1-4; 11 bases agree with TRBD1. The V gene's germline CDR1 is LGHNA and CDR2 YNFKEQ. This CDR3 is 15 amino acids long. With V trimmed by 1 base and J by 7 bases, 2 bases remained unmatched. The CDR3 sequence: CASSQAGTGGEKLFF. CDR3 DNA sequence: TGTGCCAGCAGCCAAGCCGGGACAGGGGGTGAAAAACTGTTTTTT.

This clone has only a few counts. The chain carries TRBV7-9 and TRBJ2-2; perhaps TRBD1 as D (6 bases). The CDR3 is 15 residues long. The ends were cut back, 6 bases at V and 6 bases at J, with 17 bases in the middle. Germline CDR1 and CDR2: SEHNR and FQNEAQ (reference sequence). CDR3 residues: CASSRRQGISGELFF. For the CDR3, the DNA is TGTGCCAGCAGTCGACGGCAGGGGATTTCCGGGGAGCTGTTTTTT.

The chain recombines TRBV19 with TRBJ2-1; 7 bases line up with TRBD1. Per the germline V gene, CDR1 is LNHDA and CDR2 is SQIVND (reference sequence). The junction had 6 bases not matched to a gene; V was cut back by 5 bases and J by 8 bases. CDR3 size: 13 residues. CDR3 DNA sequence: TGTGCCAGTAGTCCCGGGACAGTGCATGAGCAGTTCTTC. It specifies CASSPGTVHEQFF.

This chain uses TRBV19 with TRBJ1-1; 7 bases align to TRBD1. The CDR3 is 15 residues long. Germline V CDR1 and CDR2: LNHDA, SQIVND (reference sequence). The J segment lost 2 bases and the V segment lost 5 bases, leaving 8 bases of the junction unmatched. CDR3 in amino acids: CASSGKNRGNTEAFF. The CDR3 DNA follows: TGTGCCAGTAGTGGGAAGAACAGGGGAAACACTGAAGCTTTCTTT.

This chain connects TRBV5-4 to TRBJ1-1; D gene uncertain. Germline assignment: CDR1 SGHNT and CDR2 YYREEE (reference sequence). This CDR3 has 16 residues. V lost 0 bases, J lost 0 bases, and 12 bases lay in between. In DNA form, the CDR3 reads TGTGCCAGCAGCTTGGATTTCGGTAGTGTGAACACTGAAGCTTTCTTT. Its translation is CASSLDFGSVNTEAFF.

The V call is TRBV27, the J call TRBJ2-3; 10 bases map to TRBD2. J gave up 7 bases and V 3 bases, and 7 bases lay outside the gene matches. The CDR3 loop spans 15 amino acids. Germline V gene sequence: CDR1 MNHEY, CDR2 SMNVEV (reference sequence). As DNA, the CDR3 is TGTGCCAGCAGTTTCACTAGCGGGAACCTGAATACGCAGTATTTT. The encoded protein is CASSFTSGNLNTQYF.

The V call is TRBV6-1, the J call TRBJ2-7; no clear D. V was shortened by 1 base and J by 4 bases, with 17 bases between the two germline ends. The CDR3 length is 16 residues. Germline V gene sequence: CDR1 MNHNS, CDR2 SASEGT. The CDR3 sequence: CASSEESSAAPYEQYF. The CDR3 DNA is TGTGCCAGCAGTGAAGAGTCATCGGCGGCTCCATACGAGCAGTACTTC.